One and the same sample provided the 26 T cell receptor beta chains below, sequenced in a study of identical twins. TCRdb reanalysed the 5' RACE reads using MiXCR and keeps one entry per CDR3 protein. The sample has a few hundred thousand distinct CDR3 sequences; roughly a tenth are singletons. The material sequenced was memory T cells sorted from blood. The receptor set was obtained from a man in his forties or fifties in good health.

The table lists this clonotype with many counts. The CDR3 protein is CASSDSDGFQGQYF. In DNA, the CDR3 is TGTGCCAGCAGTGACTCCGATGGGTTCCAAGGGCAGTATTTT. The chain is built from TRBV6-4 and TRBJ2-3, with D hard to call. CDR3 length equals 14 residues. Trimming took 0 bases from V and 11 from J, leaving 15 bases between them. Germline CDR1 is MRHNA and CDR2 is SNTAGT.

This clonotype was counted between two and nine times. This chain uses TRBV4-3 with TRBJ1-1, with TRBD1 identical over 8 bases. Germline CDR1 reads LGHNA; CDR2 reads YSLEER. After removal of 0 bases from V and 2 bases from J, the junction contained 8 bases not matched to a gene. This CDR3 contains 17 residues. CDR3 in DNA: TGCGCCAGCAGCCAAGACAGGGGGCGAGGAGTTAACACTGAAGCTTTCTTT. It codes for CASSQDRGRGVNTEAFF.

V and J are TRBV21-1 and TRBJ2-1. TRBV21-1 is a pseudogene locus. This CDR3 region has 13 residues. CDR3 nucleotides: TGTGCCAGCAGCAAAGTTTGCCGTTATGAGCAGTTCTTC. Protein: CASSKVCRYEQFF.

This clonotype came up a few times. The rearrangement uses TRBV18 and TRBJ2-2, with TRBD2 matching over 11 bases. The germline CDR1 and CDR2 sequences are KGHSH and LQKENI. V gave up 3 bases and J gave up 1 base; unmatched junction bases: 7. The CDR3 runs to 18 residues. The CDR3 spells CASSPFSGLAGNTGELFF. In DNA form, the CDR3 reads TGTGCCAGCTCACCTTTTTCAGGACTAGCGGGGAACACCGGGGAGCTGTTTTTT. Full variable domain (missing parts from reference TRBV18 and TRBJ2-2): NAGVMQNPRHLVRRRGQEARLRCSPMKGHSHVYWYRQLPEEGLKFMVYLQKENIIDESGMPKERFSAEFPKEGPSILRIQQVVRGDSAAYFCASSPFSGLAGNTGELFFGEGSRLTVL.

The sample holds a few counts of this clonotype. The chain combines TRBV5-1 with TRBJ2-2; the match to TRBD1 covers 7 bases. Germline CDR1 is SGHRS and CDR2 is YFSETQ. This CDR3 region has 15 residues. V lost 3 bases and J lost 4; bases outside the gene matches: 6. The CDR3 DNA reads as TGCGCCAGCAGCTCTAGACAGGGTCTCACCGGGGAGCTGTTTTTT. It codes for CASSSRQGLTGELFF.

This chain connects TRBV29-1 to TRBJ2-5; 7 positions match TRBD2. This CDR3 is 14 amino acids long. The V gene's germline CDR1 is SQVTM and CDR2 ANQGSEA. Trimming took 6 bases from V and 1 from J; bases not matched to a gene: 8. This CDR3 reads CSVDGSGAQETQYF. CDR3 nucleotide sequence: TGCAGCGTAGACGGAAGCGGGGCCCAAGAGACCCAGTACTTC.

This clonotype showed up many times. The chain couples TRBV5-1 to TRBJ2-7; TRBD1 matches 7 bases. With V trimmed by 4 bases and J by 6 bases, 13 bases remained unmatched. The CDR3 has 15 amino acids. The germline CDR1 and CDR2 sequences are SGHRS and YFSETQ. For the CDR3, the DNA is TGCGCCAGCAGCCGTGAACAGGGGTCGATCTCCGAGCAGTACTTC. It translates to CASSREQGSISEQYF.

This clonotype occurred a few times. The chain couples TRBV10-3 to TRBJ1-2, with D possibly TRBD1 on 5 matching bases. The CDR3 is 13 amino acids. Trimming pared 4 bases from V and 8 bases from J, leaving 14 bases between. Looked up from germline, CDR1 is ENHRY and CDR2 is SYGVKD. This CDR3 is CAISVKQGNGYTF. CDR3 nucleotides: TGTGCCATCAGTGTAAAGCAGGGTAACGGCTACACCTTC.

This clonotype was found a few times. The chain employs TRBV6-2 or TRBV6-3 and TRBJ2-5; D is perhaps TRBD1 or TRBD2 (5 bases each). Trimming shortened V by 9 bases and J by 2 bases, and 19 bases separated the two germline ends. Germline-derived CDR1 and CDR2 are MNHEY and SVGEGT. This CDR3 spans 15 amino acids. The DNA for the CDR3 is TGTGCCAGTCTGGGTCGGGGCAAGAGACAAGAGACCCAGTACTTC. Translated: CASLGRGKRQETQYF.

This clonotype was observed many times. This rearrangement joins TRBV28 to TRBJ2-2; D perhaps matches TRBD2 (5 bases). Germline V gene data show CDR1 as MDHEN and CDR2 as SYDVKM. The CDR3 extends over 15 amino acids. With 3 bases removed from V and 4 bases from J, the gap between germline ends came to 12 bases. The CDR3 DNA sequence: TGTGCCAGCAGTTTGAATACCGGGGTCACCGGGGAGCTGTTTTTT. It codes for CASSLNTGVTGELFF. The full variable domain, its missing parts supplied by reference TRBV28 and TRBJ2-2, is DVKVTQSSRYLVKRTGEKVFLECVQDMDHENMFWYRQDPGLGLRLIYFSYDVKMKEKGDIPEGYSVSREKKERFSLILESASTNQTSMYLCASSLNTGVTGELFFGEGSRLTVL.

V gene TRBV27 combines with J gene TRBJ2-7, with D perhaps TRBD2 (5 bases). The CDR3 consists of 13 residues. V was cut by 4 bases and J by 3 bases, with 10 bases left in between. Germline CDR1 MNHEY, CDR2 SMNVEV (reference sequence). CDR3 DNA: TGTGCCAGCAGTTATACCCGGGGCTACGAGCAGTACTTC. It is translated as CASSYTRGYEQYF.

The sample holds many counts of this clonotype. The chain employs TRBV27 and TRBJ2-1, with D perhaps assigned TRBD1 or TRBD2 (5 bases each). Trimming cost V 6 bases and J 9 bases, with 15 bases left between them. Germline assignment: CDR1 MNHEY and CDR2 SMNVEV (reference sequence). CDR3 length: 13 residues. Here the CDR3 DNA reads TGTGCCAGCAGGCGAAGTGGGGACGGTGAGCAGTTCTTC. Translation: CASRRSGDGEQFF.

V usage is TRBV27 and J usage is TRBJ2-1; D possibly matches TRBD1 or TRBD2 (6 bases each). CDR1 is MNHEY and CDR2 is SMNVEV in the germline V gene (reference sequence). This CDR3 is built from 14 residues. The V end was cut by 5 bases, the J end by 4 bases, with 12 bases between. CDR3 coding DNA: TGTGCCAGCAGTCAAGGGGGGACGTACAATGAGCAGTTCTTC. It encodes CASSQGGTYNEQFF.

The sample holds a few counts of this clonotype. V gene TRBV5-1 combines with J gene TRBJ2-2; no definite D call. CDR1 and CDR2 from the germline V gene are SGHRS and YFSETQ. The CDR3 contains 15 residues. V was trimmed by 2 bases and J by 6 bases, leaving 14 bases between them. CDR3 nucleotides: TGCGCCAGCAGCTTTGACTCAAACTTGTCCGGGGAGCTGTTTTTT. Its protein product is CASSFDSNLSGELFF.

This clonotype was seen more than once but under ten times. V is TRBV6-5 and J is TRBJ1-2; no clear D gene. The germline V gene encodes CDR1 MNHEY and CDR2 SVGAGI. The V gene lost 4 bases and the J gene lost 3 bases, with 18 bases spanning the gap. The CDR3 runs 16 residues. This CDR3 reads CASSLLSGSDYYGYTF. The DNA for the CDR3 is TGTGCCAGCAGTTTGTTATCGGGCAGCGACTACTATGGCTACACCTTC.

This clonotype has at least ten counts. The V call is TRBV3-1, the J call TRBJ2-1, with 8 bases matching TRBD2. The CDR3 spans 15 residues. With V trimmed by 2 bases and J by 6 bases, 6 bases remained unmatched. Germline V lookup: CDR1 LGHDT, CDR2 YNNKEL (reference sequence). CDR3 amino acids: CASSQIGLAGNEQFF. In nucleotides, the CDR3 is TGTGCCAGCAGCCAAATTGGTCTAGCGGGCAATGAGCAGTTCTTC.

This clonotype has a count of ten or more. This chain connects TRBV28 to TRBJ1-2; unclear D gene. V dropped 7 bases and J dropped 2 bases, with 14 bases sitting between them. Germline V gene sequence: CDR1 MDHEN, CDR2 SYDVKM. CDR3 length: 14 amino acids. CDR3 residues: CASMSPTRNYGYTF. The CDR3 DNA reads as TGTGCCAGCATGAGTCCTACACGGAACTATGGCTACACCTTC.

This clonotype was picked up many times. The gene calls are TRBV27 and TRBJ1-2; perhaps TRBD1 as D (6 bases). Germline V gives CDR1 MNHEY, CDR2 SMNVEV (reference sequence). The V gene lost 5 bases and the J gene lost 4 bases, with 20 bases spanning the gap. CDR3 length: 16 residues. The DNA for the CDR3 is TGTGCCAGCAGTCCCCATACCGGGCAGGGGTCCTATGGCTACACCTTC. Its protein product is CASSPHTGQGSYGYTF.

The chain uses TRBV11-2 and TRBJ2-7, with D hard to call. Per germline, CDR1 SGHAT and CDR2 FQNNGV. V lost 2 bases to trimming and J lost 5 bases, with 13 bases between them. CDR3 size: 14 residues. In DNA form, the CDR3 reads TGTGCCAGCAGCTTACTAGAAGGATTCAACGAGCAGTACTTC. Protein: CASSLLEGFNEQYF.

In this sample, this clonotype turned up many times. The V and J genes are TRBV18 and TRBJ2-2; D unclear. The CDR3 runs to 16 residues. The germline gives CDR1 KGHSH, CDR2 LQKENI. V lost 4 bases to trimming and J lost 3 bases, with 15 bases between them. DNA for the CDR3: TGTGCCAGCTCACGCAATGCGGCCCGGGACACCGGGGAGCTGTTTTTT. As protein: CASSRNAARDTGELFF.

This clonotype was seen more than once but under ten times. The V gene is TRBV5-1, the J gene TRBJ2-7; perhaps TRBD2 as D (7 bases). The V end lost 4 bases, the J end lost 2 bases, and 19 bases lay between the germline ends. The CDR3 length is 16 residues. Germline CDR1 is SGHRS and CDR2 is YFSETQ. DNA of the CDR3: TGCGCCAGCAGCCCTGAGGGGGGGGCCTTACCCTACGAGCAGTACTTC. This encodes CASSPEGGALPYEQYF.

The table lists this clonotype with a few counts. The chain has TRBV5-1 and TRBJ1-1; possibly TRBD1 for D (5 bases). Germline CDR1 and CDR2: SGHRS and YFSETQ. The length of the CDR3 is 15 residues. Trimming pared 4 bases from V and 5 bases from J, leaving 18 bases between. The CDR3: CASSRGGGRGTEAFF. The DNA for the CDR3 is TGCGCCAGCAGCCGCGGCGGGGGTCGGGGTACTGAAGCTTTCTTT.

Many counts were recorded for this clonotype. The V and J genes are TRBV7-9 and TRBJ1-2; 7 bases map to TRBD1. Germline CDR1 is SEHNR and CDR2 is FQNEAQ (reference sequence). The CDR3 consists of 15 residues. Trimming took 5 bases from V and 5 from J; bases not matched to a gene: 11. CDR3 in amino acids: CASSGRQGTSYGYTF. In DNA, the CDR3 is TGTGCCAGCAGCGGTAGACAGGGTACCTCTTATGGCTACACCTTC.

Only a few counts were recorded for this clonotype. The chain uses TRBV6-1 and TRBJ2-7; no reliable D call. V shed 6 bases and J shed 0 bases, with 12 bases lying between them. The germline gives CDR1 MNHNS, CDR2 SASEGT. The CDR3 sequence is 14 residues long. CDR3 in amino acids: CASSQTQFSYEQYF. CDR3 bases: TGTGCCAGCAGCCAAACACAGTTCTCCTACGAGCAGTACTTC.

A few counts support this clonotype. This rearrangement joins TRBV3-1 to TRBJ2-3; possible D gene TRBD1, 5 bases. The V gene's germline CDR1 is LGHDT and CDR2 YNNKEL (reference sequence). The length of the CDR3 is 16 residues. V was pared by 1 base and J by 4 bases, with 15 bases between. The CDR3 sequence: CASSQGLGFRADTQYF. The CDR3 region has the DNA TGTGCCAGCAGCCAAGGGTTGGGGTTCAGGGCAGATACGCAGTATTTT.

This clonotype was seen ten or more times. The chain carries TRBV27 and TRBJ1-3; no firm D call. Trimming stripped 6 bases from V and 4 bases from J, with 13 bases between. Germline assignment: CDR1 MNHEY and CDR2 SMNVEV (reference sequence). CDR3 length: 14 residues. CDR3 sequence: CASRTLSGGNTIYF. CDR3 nucleotide sequence: TGTGCCAGCAGAACCCTGAGTGGGGGAAACACCATATATTTT.